The TCR beta chain described here comes from a study of T cells in tuberculosis. After thawing and overnight rest, PBMC were stained with GMM-loaded CD1B tetramer, viability dye and anti-CD3 for sorting. The CD1B tetramers carried C32 glucose monomycolate purified from Rhodococcus equi. Profiled with immunoSEQ multiplex PCR; TCRdb holds only in-frame clones, not every one. This sample yields 50,000 or so clones, of which around 90% are seen a single time; 20% to 25% belongs to the top ten. Trimming left V 4 bases short and J 4 bases short, with 13 bases between. The CDR3 extends over 14 amino acids. Germline loops: CDR1 MNHNY, CDR2 SVGAGI (reference sequence). This clone was found a few times.

The V gene is TRBV6-6, the J gene TRBJ1-1; D unresolved. The source of this sequence is an adult woman with latent tuberculosis. Sequenced material: CD1b-GMM tetramer-negative cells sorted from PBMCs. The chain's CDR3 is CASSSYSRGTEAFF. The CDR3 region has the DNA TGTGCCAGCAGTTCTTATTCGAGAGGCACTGAAGCTTTCTTT.